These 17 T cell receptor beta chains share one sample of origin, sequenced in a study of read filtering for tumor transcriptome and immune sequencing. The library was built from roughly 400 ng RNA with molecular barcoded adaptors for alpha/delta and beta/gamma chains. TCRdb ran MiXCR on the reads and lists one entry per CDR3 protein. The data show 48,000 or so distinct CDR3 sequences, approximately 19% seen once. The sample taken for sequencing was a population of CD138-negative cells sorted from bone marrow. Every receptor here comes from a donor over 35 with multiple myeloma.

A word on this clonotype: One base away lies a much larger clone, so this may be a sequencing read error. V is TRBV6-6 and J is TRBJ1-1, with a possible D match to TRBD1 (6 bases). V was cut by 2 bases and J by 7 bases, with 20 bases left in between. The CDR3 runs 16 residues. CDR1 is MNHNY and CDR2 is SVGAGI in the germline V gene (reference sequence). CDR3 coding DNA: TGTGCCAGCAGTTACAGGGGGGGCGCATGGGACATTGAAGCTTTCTTT. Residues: CASSYRGGAWDIEAFF.

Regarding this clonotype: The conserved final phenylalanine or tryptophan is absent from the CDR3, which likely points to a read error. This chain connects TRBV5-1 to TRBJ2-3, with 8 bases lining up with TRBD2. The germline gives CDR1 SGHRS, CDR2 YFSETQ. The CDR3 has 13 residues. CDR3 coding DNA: TGCGCCAGCAGCTTCGGGGGGGCAGATATGCAGTATCTT. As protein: CASSFGGADMQYL.

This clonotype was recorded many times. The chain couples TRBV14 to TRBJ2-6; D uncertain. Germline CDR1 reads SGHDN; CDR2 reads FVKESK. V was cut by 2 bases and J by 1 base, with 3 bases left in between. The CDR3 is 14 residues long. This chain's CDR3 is CASSQSSGANVLTF. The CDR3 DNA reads TGTGCCAGCAGCCAAAGTTCTGGGGCCAACGTCCTGACTTTC.

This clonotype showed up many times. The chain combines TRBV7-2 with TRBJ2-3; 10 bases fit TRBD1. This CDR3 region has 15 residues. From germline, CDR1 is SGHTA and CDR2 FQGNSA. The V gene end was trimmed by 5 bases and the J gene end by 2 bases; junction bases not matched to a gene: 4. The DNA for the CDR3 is TGTGCCAGCAGCAAAGGGACAGGGGACACAGATACGCAGTATTTT. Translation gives CASSKGTGDTDTQYF.

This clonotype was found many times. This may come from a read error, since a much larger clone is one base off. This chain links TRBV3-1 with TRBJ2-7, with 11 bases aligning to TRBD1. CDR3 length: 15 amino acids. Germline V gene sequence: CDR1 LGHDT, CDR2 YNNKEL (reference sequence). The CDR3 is CASSPRTGGPYGQYF. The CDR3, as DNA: TGTGCCAGCAGCCCCAGGACAGGGGGCCCTTACGGGCAGTACTTC.

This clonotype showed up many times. DNA for the CDR3: TGTGCCAGCAGTTCGGTGGAGACCCAGTACTTC. This sequence encodes CASSSVETQYF. The chain has TRBV28 and TRBJ2-5; D gene ambiguous. Trimming took off 4 bases at V and 5 bases at J, with 5 bases between the two ends. Germline CDR1 MDHEN, CDR2 SYDVKM. This CDR3 has 11 residues.

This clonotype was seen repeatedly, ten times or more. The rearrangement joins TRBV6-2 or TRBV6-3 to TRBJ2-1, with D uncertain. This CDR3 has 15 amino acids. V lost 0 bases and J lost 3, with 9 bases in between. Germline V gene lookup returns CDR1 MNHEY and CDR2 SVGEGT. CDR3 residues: CASSYSRGYYNEQFF. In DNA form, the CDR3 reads TGTGCCAGCAGTTACTCGCGAGGTTACTACAATGAGCAGTTCTTC.

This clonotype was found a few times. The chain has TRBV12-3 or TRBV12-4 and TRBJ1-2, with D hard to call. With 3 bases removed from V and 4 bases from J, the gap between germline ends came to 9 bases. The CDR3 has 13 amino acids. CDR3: CASSFEQIYGYTF. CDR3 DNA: TGTGCCAGCAGTTTCGAACAGATCTATGGCTACACCTTC.

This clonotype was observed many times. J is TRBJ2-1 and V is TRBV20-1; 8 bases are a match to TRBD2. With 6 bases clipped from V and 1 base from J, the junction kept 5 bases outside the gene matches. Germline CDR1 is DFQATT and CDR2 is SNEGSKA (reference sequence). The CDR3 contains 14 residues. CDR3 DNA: TGCAGTGCGGAGCGGGAGAGGTCCTACAATGAGCAGTTCTTC. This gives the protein CSAERERSYNEQFF.

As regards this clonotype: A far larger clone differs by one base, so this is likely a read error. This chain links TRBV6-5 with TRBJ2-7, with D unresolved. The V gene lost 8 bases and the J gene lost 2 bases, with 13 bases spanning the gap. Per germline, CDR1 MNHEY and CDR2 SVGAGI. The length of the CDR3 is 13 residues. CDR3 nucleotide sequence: TGTGCCAGCGCGCTCGGACCCCCCTACGAGCAGTACTTC. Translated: CASALGPPYEQYF.

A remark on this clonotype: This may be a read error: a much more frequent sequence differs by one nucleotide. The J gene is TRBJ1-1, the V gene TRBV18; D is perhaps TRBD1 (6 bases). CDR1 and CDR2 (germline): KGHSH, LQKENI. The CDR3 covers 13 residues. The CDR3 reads CASSPVSGAEALF. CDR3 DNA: TGTGCCAGCTCACCAGTCTCAGGGGCTGAAGCTCTCTTT.

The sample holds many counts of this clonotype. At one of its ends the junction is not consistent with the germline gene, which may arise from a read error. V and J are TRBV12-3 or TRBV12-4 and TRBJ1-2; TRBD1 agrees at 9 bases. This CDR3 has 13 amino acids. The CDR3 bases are TGCGCCAGCAGCTTGGGACAGGGCTATGGCTACACCTTC. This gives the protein CASSLGQGYGYTF.

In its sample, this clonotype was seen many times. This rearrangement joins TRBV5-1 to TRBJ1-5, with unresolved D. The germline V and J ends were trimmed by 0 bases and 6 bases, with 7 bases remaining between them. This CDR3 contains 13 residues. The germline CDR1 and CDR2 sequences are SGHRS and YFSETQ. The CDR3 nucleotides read TGCGCCAGCAGCTTGGCTTCGGGTCAGCCCCAGCATTTT. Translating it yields CASSLASGQPQHF.

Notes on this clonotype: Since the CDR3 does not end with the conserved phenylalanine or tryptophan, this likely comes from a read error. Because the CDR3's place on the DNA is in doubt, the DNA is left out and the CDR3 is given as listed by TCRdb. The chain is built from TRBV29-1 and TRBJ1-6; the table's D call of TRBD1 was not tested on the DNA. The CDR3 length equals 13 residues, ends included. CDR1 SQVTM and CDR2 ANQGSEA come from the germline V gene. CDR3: CSVAGSYNSPLHL.

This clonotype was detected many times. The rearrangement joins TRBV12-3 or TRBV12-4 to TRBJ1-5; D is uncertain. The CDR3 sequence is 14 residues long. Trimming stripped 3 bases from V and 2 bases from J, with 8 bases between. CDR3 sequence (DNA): TGTGCCAGCAGTTTGTCGGGTCGCAATCAGCCCCAGCATTTT. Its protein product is CASSLSGRNQPQHF.

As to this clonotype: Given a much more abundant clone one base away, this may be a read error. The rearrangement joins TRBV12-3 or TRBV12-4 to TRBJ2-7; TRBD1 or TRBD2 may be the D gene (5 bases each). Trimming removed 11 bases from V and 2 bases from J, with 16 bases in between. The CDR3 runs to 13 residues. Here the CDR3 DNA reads TGTGCCGGCCTCGGGGCAGGCCCCTACGAGCAGTACTTC. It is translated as CAGLGAGPYEQYF.

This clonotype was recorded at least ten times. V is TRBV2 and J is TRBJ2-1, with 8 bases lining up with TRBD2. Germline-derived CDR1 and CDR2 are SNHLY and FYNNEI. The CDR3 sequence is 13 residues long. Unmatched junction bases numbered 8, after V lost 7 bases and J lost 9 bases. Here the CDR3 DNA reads TGTGCCAGCACCGGGACTAGTGACAGTGAGCAGTTCTTC. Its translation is CASTGTSDSEQFF.